The source of this TCR beta chain is a study of early T cells in non-severe SARS-CoV-2 infection. CDR3 length: 17 amino acids. CDR1 SGHTA and CDR2 FQGNSA come from the germline V gene. V was clipped by 5 bases and J by 4 bases, with 22 bases between them. From the 5' RACE reads, TCRdb called clonotypes with MiXCR, one entry per CDR3 protein. The data show under 40,000 distinct CDR3 sequences, approximately 5.8% seen once. Sequenced input: whole blood. The clonotype originates from an adult who was a healthcare worker with PCR-confirmed SARS-CoV-2 infection or an uninfected control (not recorded which). The chain couples TRBV7-2 to TRBJ2-3; D is undetermined. DNA of the CDR3: TGTGCCAGCAGCCTCCTACTTGCCGCTAGAGGCGCAGATACGCAGTATTTT. It yields the protein CASSLLLAARGADTQYF. The variable domain in full, with the rest retrieved from reference TRBV7-2 and TRBJ2-3, is GAGVSQSPSNKVTEKGKDVELRCDPISGHTALYWYRQSLGQGLEFLIYFQGNSAPDKSGLPSDRFSAERTGGSVSTLTIQRTQQEDSAVYLCASSLLLAARGADTQYFGPGTRLTVL.